The 10 T cell receptor beta chains listed next were all sequenced from one sample in a study of human T cells and chemical hapten exposure. Documented time point: patch test 2, 6 weeks after DPC sensitization. Treatment in this sample: therapeutic diphenylcyclopropenone sensitization with weekly scalp DPC. TCRdb itself ran the RACE reads through MiXCR, one entry per CDR3 protein. Found here are a few hundred thousand distinct CDR3 sequences, 6% to 7% of them singletons; the top ten hold approximately 5.4%. The material sequenced was whole blood, taken in connection with sensitization to the hapten diphenylcyclopropenone (DPC). All receptors derive from a woman aged 18-35 years with alopecia areata. Some clones in this sample may be carry-over from other donors' samples.

There are a few counts of this clonotype. The V call is TRBV10-3, the J call TRBJ2-1; 9 nucleotides line up with TRBD1. The CDR3 contains 12 residues. The junction had 5 bases not matched to a gene; V was cut back by 10 bases and J by 7 bases. CDR1 and CDR2 from the germline V gene are ENHRY and SYGVKD. The CDR3 loop is CATGDRANEQFF. The DNA of the CDR3 is TGTGCCACAGGGGACAGGGCGAATGAGCAGTTCTTC.

This clonotype was counted many times. This chain connects TRBV20-1 to TRBJ1-3; D remains ambiguous. The CDR3 loop spans 15 amino acids. V was trimmed by 5 bases and J by 0 bases, leaving 14 bases between them. Germline CDR1 and CDR2: DFQATT and SNEGSKA (reference sequence). The CDR3 bases are TGCAGTGCTTCCCGACGGACGATCTCTGGAAACACCATATATTTT. Residues: CSASRRTISGNTIYF.

The chain has TRBV6-1 and TRBJ2-3; D may correspond to TRBD1 or TRBD2 (6 bases each). Germline V CDR1 and CDR2: MNHNS, SASEGT. V was shortened by 6 bases and J by 3 bases, with 25 bases between the two germline ends. There are 18 residues in the CDR3. The CDR3 nucleotides read TGTGCCAGCAGGCCCGACCTAGATGAGGGGGGCCGGACAGATACGCAGTATTTT. Protein product: CASRPDLDEGGRTDTQYF.

This clonotype was counted between two and nine times. The chain is built from TRBV11-2 and TRBJ2-3; no reliable D call. The CDR3 has 14 residues. Germline CDR1 and CDR2: SGHAT and FQNNGV. With 8 bases removed from V and 7 bases from J, the gap between germline ends came to 19 bases. In DNA form, the CDR3 reads TGTGCCAGCGTTCAAATTATGGCCCTAAATACGCAGTATTTT. It encodes CASVQIMALNTQYF.

The chain combines TRBV7-9 with TRBJ1-2; TRBD1 agrees at 7 bases. The CDR3 is made up of 20 amino acids. Germline V CDR1 and CDR2: SEHNR, FQNEAQ (reference sequence). Losses at the gene ends were 6 bases for V and 5 bases for J; bases not matched to a gene: 27. CDR3 loop: CASSPGPPFSDRPSIYGYTF. The DNA of the CDR3 is TGTGCCAGCAGTCCGGGGCCACCCTTCTCGGACAGGCCTTCAATTTATGGCTACACCTTC.

This rearrangement joins TRBV25-1 to TRBJ2-2; tentatively, D is TRBD1 (5 bases). Germline V gene data show CDR1 as MGHDK and CDR2 as SYGVNS. V lost 3 bases, J lost 5 bases, and 22 bases lay in between. This CDR3 spans 18 amino acids. The CDR3 sequence: CASSEYAEDSAPTGELFF. In DNA, the CDR3 is TGTGCCAGCAGTGAGTATGCTGAAGACAGTGCACCGACCGGGGAGCTGTTTTTT.

This clonotype came up a few times. The chain has TRBV6-2 or TRBV6-3 and TRBJ1-2, with D perhaps matching TRBD1 (5 bases). This CDR3 spans 16 amino acids. Trimming removed 8 bases at V and 0 bases at J, with 19 bases between. Germline values: CDR1 MNHEY, CDR2 SVGEGT. In DNA form, the CDR3 reads TGTGCCAGCGGGGGAGGACGGTCTTCAGCTAACTATGGCTACACCTTC. It is translated as CASGGGRSSANYGYTF.

This clonotype was recorded at least ten times. V usage is TRBV12-5 and J usage is TRBJ1-2, with 10 bases fitting TRBD1. Germline V gene sequence: CDR1 LGHNT, CDR2 FRNRAP. V lost 7 bases and J lost 6; bases outside the gene matches: 5. The CDR3 consists of 13 residues. This chain's CDR3 is CASAKGQGNGYTF. The CDR3 bases are TGTGCTAGTGCCAAGGGACAGGGGAATGGCTACACCTTC.

This clonotype was counted many times. The chain couples TRBV18 to TRBJ1-5, with 7 bases matching TRBD1. V was pared by 2 bases and J by 3 bases, with 1 base of the junction left unmatched. CDR3 length: 14 residues. From germline, CDR1 is KGHSH and CDR2 LQKENI. In DNA, the CDR3 is TGTGCCAGCTCACCAGGGACAGACAATCAGCCCCAGCATTTT. It yields the protein CASSPGTDNQPQHF.

The table lists this clonotype with many counts. The chain recombines TRBV7-2 with TRBJ2-7, with 10 bases that match TRBD1. V was clipped by 4 bases and J by 6 bases; unmatched bases: 6. The V gene's germline CDR1 is SGHTA and CDR2 FQGNSA. CDR3 size: 14 residues. The CDR3 reads CASSSRQGAVEQYF. For the CDR3, the DNA is TGTGCCAGCAGCTCTCGACAGGGGGCGGTCGAGCAGTACTTC.